The sequence of this T cell receptor beta chain was determined in a study of blood T cell repertoires in COVID-19 (TCRdb year 2020). Turning to the overall study: Collaborator samples came from the United States, Italy and Spain and covered acute and convalescent phases of COVID-19. The material from the prospective study consisted of cDNA or gDNA derived from T cells, B-cell-depleted T cells, or PBMCs. Subjects who had been exposed to COVID-19, were actively infected with it, or had recovered from it provided the deeply sampled blood TCRbeta repertoires that made up the dataset. The repertoires were released in a freely available public database intended as a resource for research on the immune response to SARS-CoV-2. The samples were drawn from two sources: the first 160 participants of the ongoing ImmuneRACE study, and 950 to 1,500 subjects contributed by 6 global collaborators. Sample metadata almost always included a de-identified subject ID, COVID-19 status, age in years and sex. Where HLA class I and class II types were available, the types were taken from metadata supplied by the sample provider, not from assay-based typing.

What the study reported, not specific to this receptor: Clinical and demographic metadata were provided uncurated, with the amount varying by source and participant.

Regarding this clone: Its antigen has not been determined. No base quality information exists; no much larger clone differs at one position.

TCRbeta CDR3 regions were amplified from genomic DNA using the immunoSEQ Assay, a bias-controlled multiplex PCR. On the study's bioinformatics: The number of nucleated cells in each sample was estimated by amplification of reference gene primers within the assay. Sequence reads were collapsed and filtered to measure the absolute abundance of every unique TCRbeta CDR3 rearrangement. Productive Simpson clonality was computed per sample as the square root of Simpson's diversity index over productive rearrangements. This immuneACCESS table, as held by TCRdb, lists in-frame sequences with V and J called but not all clones. Of the missing ones, under half trace to an unresolved V gene in checked studies; the others have no known cause. V and J calls plus clone size are reproduced from that table; the DNA served to infer D and trimming. The sample table records roughly 14,000 clones; around 87% of these occur just once. Around 30% of the sample rests with the top ten.

V has 2 bases trimmed and J has 2 bases trimmed; junction bases matching no gene number 1. Reading the germline V gene gives CDR1 KGHSH and CDR2 LQKENI. Spanning cysteine to phenylalanine, the CDR3 consists of 16 amino acids. CDR3 DNA only is kept here, 48 bases in frame from base 1. Each collaborating institution followed its own protocols to collect whole blood in K2EDTA tubes. Collaborator samples were shipped for TCRbeta analysis as frozen whole blood, isolated PBMCs, or DNA extracted from either sample type. The sequenced sample consisted of peripheral blood. The receptor comes from a human donor in a cohort sampled during active COVID-19. Recombination linked TRBV18 to TRBJ1-5; 12 bases in the junction line up with TRBD1. At the DNA level, the sequence is TGTGCCAGCTCACCAGGGACAGGGGGCGGCAATCAGCCCCAGCATTTT. Its protein is CASSPGTGGGNQPQHF.